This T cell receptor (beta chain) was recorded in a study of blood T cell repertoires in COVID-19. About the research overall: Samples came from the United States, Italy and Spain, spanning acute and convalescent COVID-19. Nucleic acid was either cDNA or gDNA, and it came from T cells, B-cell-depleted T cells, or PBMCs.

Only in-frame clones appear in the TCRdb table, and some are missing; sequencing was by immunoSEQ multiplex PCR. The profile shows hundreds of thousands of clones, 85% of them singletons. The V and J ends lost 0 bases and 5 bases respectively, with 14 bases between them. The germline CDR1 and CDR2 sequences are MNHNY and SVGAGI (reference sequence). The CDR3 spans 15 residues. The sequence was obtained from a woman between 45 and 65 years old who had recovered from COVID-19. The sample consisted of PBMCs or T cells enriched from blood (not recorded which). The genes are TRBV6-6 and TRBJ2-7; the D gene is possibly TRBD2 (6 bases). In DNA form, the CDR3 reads TGTGCCAGCAGTTACTCGGTGCGTCGCGGGGACGAGCAGTACTTC. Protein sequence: CASSYSVRRGDEQYF.